These T cell receptor beta chains were read from a single sample in a study of beta chain features in type 1 diabetes. This table comes from immunoSEQ multiplex PCR, and its TCRdb copy is limited to in-frame clones, with some not included. The data hold under 300,000 clones, with approximately 11% observed a single time. Sequenced material: naive CD4+ T cells from blood. These TCRs come from a man in his thirties or forties with type 1 diabetes. The CDR3 runs from the conserved cysteine through the conserved F or W. D genes are given only for firm matches. Rows give clone size only sometimes, using once, few, many, or a class for an expanded clone.

cdr3_nt: TGCAGCGTTGTTGGGCACAGGGACACTGAAGCTTTCTTT
cdr3_aa: CSVVGHRDTEAFF
v_call: TRBV29-1
clone_size: -
j_call: TRBJ1-1
d_call: -

cdr3_nt: TGCAGCGTTGGAGACAGGAACACTGAAGCTTTCTTT
cdr3_aa: CSVGDRNTEAFF
v_call: TRBV29-1
clone_size: few
j_call: TRBJ1-1
d_call: -

cdr3_nt: TGTGCCAGCTCCCCAAGCGGAGGAACCTACGAGCAGTACTTC
cdr3_aa: CASSPSGGTYEQYF
v_call: TRBV18
clone_size: -
j_call: TRBJ2-7
d_call: -

cdr3_nt: TGTGCCAGCAGCTCGGGGGACGGATTTGTTAATCAGCCCCAGCATTTT
cdr3_aa: CASSSGDGFVNQPQHF
v_call: TRBV7-9
clone_size: -
j_call: TRBJ1-5
d_call: -

cdr3_nt: TGTGCCAGTATCGACCCCTCGGGGTGGACCCAGCATTTT
cdr3_aa: CASIDPSGWTQHF
v_call: TRBV19
clone_size: -
j_call: TRBJ1-5
d_call: -

cdr3_nt: TGTGCCAGCAGTTTATCACCAGGGGTGGGCTATGGCTACACCTTC
cdr3_aa: CASSLSPGVGYGYTF
v_call: TRBV27
clone_size: few
j_call: TRBJ1-2
d_call: -

cdr3_nt: TGTGCCAGCAGCCGGGGGGGAGACACTGAAGCTTTCTTT
cdr3_aa: CASSRGGDTEAFF
v_call: TRBV7-9
clone_size: few
j_call: TRBJ1-1
d_call: -

cdr3_nt: TGTGCCAGCAGGAAATCGGGGGGGCCGAAGACCGGGGAGCTGTTTTTT
cdr3_aa: CASRKSGGPKTGELFF
v_call: TRBV9
clone_size: few
j_call: TRBJ2-2
d_call: TRBD2

cdr3_nt: TGTGCCAGCAGCGTCCTAGGGACAGTTCAAGAGACCCAGTACTTC
cdr3_aa: CASSVLGTVQETQYF
v_call: TRBV9
clone_size: -
j_call: TRBJ2-5
d_call: TRBD1

cdr3_nt: TGTGCCAGCAGCTTAACCGAGGGTATTGCAGATACGCAGTATTTT
cdr3_aa: CASSLTEGIADTQYF
v_call: TRBV7-3
clone_size: -
j_call: TRBJ2-3
d_call: -

cdr3_nt: TGTGCCAGCAGCTTACGACAGGGGGTTGGGGCCAACGTCCTGACTTTC
cdr3_aa: CASSLRQGVGANVLTF
v_call: TRBV7-6
clone_size: few
j_call: TRBJ2-6
d_call: TRBD1

cdr3_nt: TGCAGCGTTTCAAGGGGGGGGCAAGTACAAGCTTTCTTT
cdr3_aa: CSVSRGGQVQAFF
v_call: TRBV29-1
clone_size: few
j_call: TRBJ1-1
d_call: -

cdr3_nt: TGTGCCAGCAGCTTTCGACCGGGCACTGAAGCTTTCTTT
cdr3_aa: CASSFRPGTEAFF
v_call: TRBV5-4
clone_size: few
j_call: TRBJ1-1
d_call: -

cdr3_nt: TGCGCCAGCAGCCAAGGGTTGGGGGGGCGGGGAGTGCAGTATTTT
cdr3_aa: CASSQGLGGRGVQYF
v_call: TRBV4-1
clone_size: few
j_call: TRBJ2-3
d_call: -

cdr3_nt: TGTGCCAGCAGCCTCACCCCCTCGAGGAACGAGCAGTACTTC
cdr3_aa: CASSLTPSRNEQYF
v_call: TRBV28
clone_size: -
j_call: TRBJ2-7
d_call: -

cdr3_nt: TGTGCCAGCAGCTTGAAGGGGGCCGACTATGGCTACACCTTC
cdr3_aa: CASSLKGADYGYTF
v_call: TRBV5-6
clone_size: few
j_call: TRBJ1-2
d_call: TRBD1

cdr3_nt: TGTGCCAGCAGCCTCGGACAGGGTGGCAATCAGCCCCAGCATTTT
cdr3_aa: CASSLGQGGNQPQHF
v_call: TRBV9
clone_size: -
j_call: TRBJ1-5
d_call: TRBD1

cdr3_nt: TGTGCCAGCAGCTCTACAGGGGGCACTGAAGCTTTCTTT
cdr3_aa: CASSSTGGTEAFF
v_call: TRBV5-4
clone_size: few
j_call: TRBJ1-1
d_call: TRBD1

cdr3_nt: TGTGCCAGCACCGAGGCGGGGGGCGCTGAAGCTTTCTTT
cdr3_aa: CASTEAGGAEAFF
v_call: TRBV6-5
clone_size: -
j_call: TRBJ1-1
d_call: -

cdr3_nt: TGCAGCGTTGAAAGGGGCGGCACAGATACGCAGTATTTT
cdr3_aa: CSVERGGTDTQYF
v_call: TRBV29-1
clone_size: few
j_call: TRBJ2-3
d_call: -

cdr3_nt: TGCGCCAGCAGCCACCAGACAGGGAGGACAGATACGCAGTATTTT
cdr3_aa: CASSHQTGRTDTQYF
v_call: TRBV4-1
clone_size: -
j_call: TRBJ2-3
d_call: -

cdr3_nt: TGTGCCATCAGTGAAAGACAGGGAAGCACAGATACGCAGTATTTT
cdr3_aa: CAISERQGSTDTQYF
v_call: TRBV10-3
clone_size: -
j_call: TRBJ2-3
d_call: TRBD1

cdr3_nt: TGTGCCAGCAGCTTAGCGAACAGAGCCTACGAGCAGTACTTC
cdr3_aa: CASSLANRAYEQYF
v_call: TRBV7-2
clone_size: -
j_call: TRBJ2-7
d_call: -

cdr3_nt: TGTGCCAGCAGGGCTCCGGGACAGATGAACACTGAAGCTTTCTTT
cdr3_aa: CASRAPGQMNTEAFF
v_call: TRBV9
clone_size: -
j_call: TRBJ1-1
d_call: TRBD1

cdr3_nt: TGTGCCAGTTCCCCGGGACTAGCGGGGGGGTATAACACCGGGGAGCTGTTTTTT
cdr3_aa: CASSPGLAGGYNTGELFF
v_call: TRBV19
clone_size: -
j_call: TRBJ2-2
d_call: TRBD2

cdr3_nt: TGTGCCAGCAGTCCCGCCACAGGTCGGCAGGCCGCTAACTATGGCTACACCTTC
cdr3_aa: CASSPATGRQAANYGYTF
v_call: TRBV27
clone_size: -
j_call: TRBJ1-2
d_call: -

cdr3_nt: TGCGCCAGCAGCCTGGGACAGGGGAGAGGTCTAGCGGGAGGCTACACCTTC
cdr3_aa: CASSLGQGRGLAGGYTF
v_call: TRBV23-1
clone_size: few
j_call: TRBJ1-2
d_call: TRBD1

cdr3_nt: TGTGCCAGCAGTTACTCGCGGGGAGCCTATGGCTACACCTTC
cdr3_aa: CASSYSRGAYGYTF
v_call: TRBV6-6
clone_size: few
j_call: TRBJ1-2
d_call: -

cdr3_nt: TGTGCCAGCAGGCGCGGGACAGTGCAGTACGAGCAGTACTTC
cdr3_aa: CASRRGTVQYEQYF
v_call: TRBV28
clone_size: -
j_call: TRBJ2-7
d_call: -

cdr3_nt: TGCAGTGCTAGGTCAGGTAGTCCCCTCCACTTT
cdr3_aa: CSARSGSPLHF
v_call: TRBV20-1
clone_size: -
j_call: TRBJ1-6
d_call: -

cdr3_nt: TGTGCCAGCAGTTTGTCCAGGGGTGAGCAGTTCTTC
cdr3_aa: CASSLSRGEQFF
v_call: TRBV28
clone_size: few
j_call: TRBJ2-1
d_call: -

cdr3_nt: TGTGCCAGCAGCCTTAGCCCGGCCGGGGAGCTGTTTTTT
cdr3_aa: CASSLSPAGELFF
v_call: TRBV6-4
clone_size: -
j_call: TRBJ2-2
d_call: -

cdr3_nt: TGTGCCAGCAGCTTAAGTGGGGCTCGCAATTCACCCCTCCACTTT
cdr3_aa: CASSLSGARNSPLHF
v_call: TRBV7-3
clone_size: few
j_call: TRBJ1-6
d_call: -

cdr3_nt: TGTGCCAGCAGCCAGCTGGGGGGACCGAGCTCCTACAATGAGCAGTTCTTC
cdr3_aa: CASSQLGGPSSYNEQFF
v_call: TRBV7-3
clone_size: -
j_call: TRBJ2-1
d_call: -

cdr3_nt: TGTGCCAGCAGCGCCTTCAGTGGCCGGAGCTCCTACAATGAGCAGTTCTTC
cdr3_aa: CASSAFSGRSSYNEQFF
v_call: TRBV9
clone_size: few
j_call: TRBJ2-1
d_call: -

cdr3_nt: TGTGCCAGCAGCTCCAAACAGGGGGCCAGACCCCACGAGCAGTACTTC
cdr3_aa: CASSSKQGARPHEQYF
v_call: TRBV11-2
clone_size: -
j_call: TRBJ2-7
d_call: TRBD1

cdr3_nt: TGTGCCATCAGTGGTAGCGGGGGGGACAATGAGCAGTTCTTC
cdr3_aa: CAISGSGGDNEQFF
v_call: TRBV10-3
clone_size: few
j_call: TRBJ2-1
d_call: TRBD2

cdr3_nt: TGTGCCAGCAGCCCCCCCAGTAATACGCAGTATTTT
cdr3_aa: CASSPPSNTQYF
v_call: TRBV7-2
clone_size: -
j_call: TRBJ2-3
d_call: -

cdr3_nt: TGCGCCAGCAGCTTGTTTGGCAGCGACGAGCAGTACTTC
cdr3_aa: CASSLFGSDEQYF
v_call: TRBV5-1
clone_size: few
j_call: TRBJ2-7
d_call: -